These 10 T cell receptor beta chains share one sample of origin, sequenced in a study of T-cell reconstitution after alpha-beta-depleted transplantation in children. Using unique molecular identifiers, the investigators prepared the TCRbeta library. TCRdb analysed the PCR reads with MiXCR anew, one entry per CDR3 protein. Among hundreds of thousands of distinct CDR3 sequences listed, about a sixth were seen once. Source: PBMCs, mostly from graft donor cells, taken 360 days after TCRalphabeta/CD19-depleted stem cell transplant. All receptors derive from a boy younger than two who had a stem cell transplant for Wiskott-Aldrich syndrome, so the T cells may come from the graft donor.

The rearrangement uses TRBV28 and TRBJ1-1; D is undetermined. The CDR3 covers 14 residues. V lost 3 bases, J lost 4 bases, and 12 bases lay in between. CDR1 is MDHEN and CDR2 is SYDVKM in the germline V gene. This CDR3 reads CASSLWATSTEAFF. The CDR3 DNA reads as TGTGCCAGCAGTTTGTGGGCCACTAGCACTGAAGCTTTCTTT.

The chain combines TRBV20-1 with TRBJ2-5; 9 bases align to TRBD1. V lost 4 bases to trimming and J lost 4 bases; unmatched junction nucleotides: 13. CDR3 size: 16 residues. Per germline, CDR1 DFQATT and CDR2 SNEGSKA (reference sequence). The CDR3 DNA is TGCAGTGCTACGGACAGGGGTCCTCTTTGGGTAGAGACCCAGTACTTC. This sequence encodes CSATDRGPLWVETQYF.

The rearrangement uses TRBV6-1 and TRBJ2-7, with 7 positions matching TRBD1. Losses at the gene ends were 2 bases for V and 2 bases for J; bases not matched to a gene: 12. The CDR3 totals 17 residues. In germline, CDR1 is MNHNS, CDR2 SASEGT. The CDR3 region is CASSEWGTGAWAYEQYF. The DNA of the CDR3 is TGTGCCAGCAGTGAATGGGGCACAGGGGCCTGGGCCTACGAGCAGTACTTC.

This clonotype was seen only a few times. CDR3 nucleotide sequence: TGCGCCAGCAGCCTCATGGGACTACCCTACGAGCAGTACTTC. This gives the protein CASSLMGLPYEQYF. The chain combines TRBV5-1 with TRBJ2-7, with 7 positions matching TRBD2. CDR1 and CDR2 (germline): SGHRS, YFSETQ. With V trimmed by 4 bases and J by 2 bases, 6 bases remained unmatched. This CDR3 contains 14 residues.

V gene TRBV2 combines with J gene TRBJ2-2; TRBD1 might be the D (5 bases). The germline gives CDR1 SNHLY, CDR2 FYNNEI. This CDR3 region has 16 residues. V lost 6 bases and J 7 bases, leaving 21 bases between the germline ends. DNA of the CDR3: TGTGCCAGCAGGTTTGGACACGAGGCTATGGACGGGGAGCTGTTTTTT. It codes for CASRFGHEAMDGELFF.

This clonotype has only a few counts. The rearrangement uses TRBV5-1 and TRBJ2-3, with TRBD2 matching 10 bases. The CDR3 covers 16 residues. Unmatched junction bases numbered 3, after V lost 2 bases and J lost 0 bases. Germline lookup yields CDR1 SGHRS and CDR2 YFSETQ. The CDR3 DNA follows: TGCGCCAGCAGCTTTGGACTAGCGGAGAGCACAGATACGCAGTATTTT. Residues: CASSFGLAESTDTQYF.

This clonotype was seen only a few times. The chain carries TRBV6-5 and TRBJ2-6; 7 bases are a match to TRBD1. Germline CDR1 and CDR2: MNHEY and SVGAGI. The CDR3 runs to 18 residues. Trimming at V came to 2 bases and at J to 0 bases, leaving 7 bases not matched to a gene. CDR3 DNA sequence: TGTGCCAGCAGTTACAAGGGGGCGATCTCCTCTGGGGCCAACGTCCTGACTTTC. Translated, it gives CASSYKGAISSGANVLTF.

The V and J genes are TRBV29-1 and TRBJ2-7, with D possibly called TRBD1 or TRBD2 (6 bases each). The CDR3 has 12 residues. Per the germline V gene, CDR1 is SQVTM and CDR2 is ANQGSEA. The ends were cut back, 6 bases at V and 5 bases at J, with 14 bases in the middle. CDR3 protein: CSVRGKGDEQYF. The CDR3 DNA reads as TGCAGCGTCCGGGGGAAGGGGGACGAGCAGTACTTC.

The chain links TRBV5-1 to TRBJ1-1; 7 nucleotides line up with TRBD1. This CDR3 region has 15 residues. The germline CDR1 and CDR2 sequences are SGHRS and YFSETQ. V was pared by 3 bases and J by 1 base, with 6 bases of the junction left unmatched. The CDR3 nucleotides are TGCGCCAGCAGCTGGAGACAGGGTTGGAACACTGAAGCTTTCTTT. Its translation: CASSWRQGWNTEAFF.

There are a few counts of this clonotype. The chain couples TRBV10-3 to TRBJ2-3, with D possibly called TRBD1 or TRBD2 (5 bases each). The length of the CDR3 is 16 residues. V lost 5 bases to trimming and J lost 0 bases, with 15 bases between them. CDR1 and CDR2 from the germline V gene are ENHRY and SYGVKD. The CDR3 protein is CAISLAGTSSTDTQYF. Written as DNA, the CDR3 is TGTGCCATCAGTCTTGCTGGGACCTCGAGCACAGATACGCAGTATTTT.